Following are 30 T cell receptor beta chains from one sample sequenced in a study of OX40 agonist ivuxolimab in advanced cancers. This table comes from immunoSEQ multiplex PCR, and its TCRdb copy is limited to in-frame clones, with some not included. The repertoire consists of about 76,000 clones, with 65% to 90% occurring once and the leading ten covering approximately 0.65%. Sample: CD4+ or CD8+ T cells sorted from blood, taken in a trial of the OX40 agonist ivuxolimab. The source is an adult with an advanced solid tumor such as melanoma, head and neck, liver or kidney cancer.

The rearrangement uses TRBV11-2 and TRBJ2-1; TRBD1 is a possible D gene (6 bases). This CDR3 is built from 13 residues. V was cut by 3 bases and J by 8 bases, with 11 bases left in between. Germline V gene sequence: CDR1 SGHAT, CDR2 FQNNGV. The CDR3 protein is CASSLNRVDEQFF. CDR3 DNA: TGTGCCAGCAGCTTGAACAGGGTTGATGAGCAGTTCTTC.

This sequence joins TRBV5-6 and TRBJ2-7; the D is unclear. The CDR3 sequence is 10 residues long. Germline assignment: CDR1 SGHDT and CDR2 YYEEEE. Trimming shortened V by 4 bases and J by 7 bases, and 6 bases separated the two germline ends. For the CDR3, the DNA is TGTGCCAGCAGCCTGTGGGAGCAGTACTTC. Its protein is CASSLWEQYF.

The chain recombines TRBV2 with TRBJ1-6, with a possible D match to TRBD1 (5 bases). Germline CDR1 reads SNHLY; CDR2 reads FYNNEI. There are 14 residues in the CDR3. With 6 bases removed from V and 8 bases from J, the gap between germline ends came to 14 bases. CDR3 bases: TGTGCCAGCAGGGGTGGGACTTCGGATTCACCCCTCCACTTT. The encoded protein is CASRGGTSDSPLHF.

This chain links TRBV6-5 with TRBJ1-2, with a weak D call TRBD1 (6 bases). This CDR3 contains 13 residues. In germline, CDR1 is MNHEY, CDR2 SVGAGI. The ends were cut back, 6 bases at V and 5 bases at J, with 13 bases in the middle. The CDR3 DNA follows: TGTGCCAGCAGCAGCCCGGACAGATATGGCTACACCTTC. It is translated as CASSSPDRYGYTF.

The CDR3 coding sequence is TGTGCCAGCAGCTCCTCCGGGGGGCACAACGAGCAGTACTTC. Translated: CASSSSGGHNEQYF. The gene calls are TRBV7-2 and TRBJ2-7; maybe TRBD2 (7 bases). Deletions cut 4 bases from V and 5 bases from J, with 15 bases between. CDR1 SGHTA and CDR2 FQGNSA come from the germline V gene. The length of the CDR3 is 14 residues.

The chain combines TRBV7-9 with TRBJ1-4; no clear D. The CDR3 length is 15 residues. Germline V gene lookup returns CDR1 SEHNR and CDR2 FQNEAQ (reference sequence). V was cut by 6 bases and J by 6 bases, with 17 bases left in between. CDR3 loop: CASSPRRTADEKLFF. DNA of the CDR3: TGTGCCAGCAGTCCGCGCCGTACGGCAGATGAAAAACTGTTTTTT.

The chain joins TRBV4-3 to TRBJ2-5; TRBD2 matches at 11 bases. The CDR3 has 19 amino acids. Germline lookup yields CDR1 LGHNA and CDR2 YSLEER. The trim removed 3 bases at V and 5 bases at J, leaving 17 bases unmatched. The chain's CDR3 is CASSHETLGLAGGRETQYF. The DNA of the CDR3 is TGCGCCAGCAGCCACGAGACTTTAGGTCTAGCGGGGGGTCGGGAGACCCAGTACTTC.

This clone has more than one count but fewer than ten. The rearrangement joins TRBV5-6 to TRBJ1-6; the D is unclear. Trimming took off 3 bases at V and 9 bases at J, with 22 bases between the two ends. The CDR3 consists of 17 residues. Germline V gene sequence: CDR1 SGHDT, CDR2 YYEEEE. The CDR3 bases are TGTGCCAGCAGCTCAGAAGGAGGATCGAAGAACCCTTCACCCCTCCACTTT. Translating gives CASSSEGGSKNPSPLHF.

The CDR3 nucleotides are TGTGCCATCAGCCAACAGGGGGCCTACGAGCAGTACTTC. As protein: CAISQQGAYEQYF. The chain recombines TRBV10-3 with TRBJ2-7, with 8 bases identical to TRBD1. V shed 6 bases, J shed 2 bases, and the junction held 3 bases outside the gene matches. This CDR3 has 13 residues. Germline values: CDR1 ENHRY, CDR2 SYGVKD.

This sequence joins TRBV5-4 and TRBJ2-1, with a possible D match to TRBD2 (5 bases). V lost 0 bases, J lost 0 bases, and 13 bases lay in between. The CDR3 contains 17 residues. Germline loops: CDR1 SGHNT, CDR2 YYREEE (reference sequence). The CDR3 is CASSLGQRLSSYNEQFF. The DNA of the CDR3 is TGTGCCAGCAGCTTGGGTCAGCGGCTTAGCTCCTACAATGAGCAGTTCTTC.

The J gene is TRBJ2-3, the V gene TRBV11-1; TRBD2 matches at 9 bases. V lost 5 bases and J lost 1; bases outside the gene matches: 13. Germline values: CDR1 SGHAT, CDR2 FQDESV (reference sequence). This CDR3 is built from 18 residues. The CDR3 reads CASSPRGSASGGTDTQYF. CDR3 DNA: TGTGCCAGCAGCCCTAGGGGGTCGGCTAGCGGGGGCACAGATACGCAGTATTTT.

The chain links TRBV6-1 to TRBJ2-7; the match to TRBD1 covers 7 bases. The germline V gene has CDR1 MNHNS and CDR2 SASEGT. Germline trimming cut 7 bases from V and 2 bases from J; bases unmatched to any gene: 8. The CDR3 runs to 14 residues. DNA of the CDR3: TGTGCCAGCACCTTTACGACAGGGACCTACGAGCAGTACTTC. The encoded protein is CASTFTTGTYEQYF.

This chain connects TRBV5-6 to TRBJ2-7, with 8 bases matching TRBD1. CDR1 and CDR2 from the germline V gene are SGHDT and YYEEEE. V trimming: 3 bases; J trimming: 3 bases; junction bases outside the gene matches: 8. The CDR3 has 15 amino acids. The CDR3 DNA is TGTGCCAGCAGCTCACCGGGACAGGTAATCTACGAGCAGTACTTC. Translating gives CASSSPGQVIYEQYF.

This clone showed up just once. The rearrangement links TRBV7-9 to TRBJ1-1; no firm D call. Germline loops: CDR1 SEHNR, CDR2 FQNEAQ (reference sequence). The CDR3 loop spans 14 amino acids. Deletions cut 4 bases from V and 1 base from J, with 10 bases between. The CDR3 DNA sequence: TGTGCCAGCAGCTACGATATGTCGAACACTGAAGCTTTCTTT. This encodes CASSYDMSNTEAFF.

The V and J genes are TRBV18 and TRBJ2-7; 14 bases line up with TRBD2. Germline V gene lookup returns CDR1 KGHSH and CDR2 LQKENI. CDR3 length equals 15 residues. Trimming took 6 bases from V and 3 from J; bases not matched to a gene: 4. The CDR3 sequence is CASSPGTSGSYEQYF. The CDR3 nucleotides are TGTGCCAGCTCCCCTGGGACTAGCGGGAGCTACGAGCAGTACTTC. Filled out from reference TRBV18 and TRBJ2-7, the complete variable domain reads NAGVMQNPRHLVRRRGQEARLRCSPMKGHSHVYWYRQLPEEGLKFMVYLQKENIIDESGMPKERFSAEFPKEGPSILRIQQVVRGDSAAYFCASSPGTSGSYEQYFGPGTRLTVT.

This clone has only a few counts. The rearrangement joins TRBV6-1 to TRBJ1-2; TRBD1 matches 8 bases. There are 13 residues in the CDR3. The V gene end was trimmed by 5 bases and the J gene end by 6 bases; junction bases not matched to a gene: 5. The germline gives CDR1 MNHNS, CDR2 SASEGT. In DNA, the CDR3 is TGTGCCAGCAGTAAGGACAGGGAACATGGCTACACCTTC. Protein sequence: CASSKDREHGYTF.

Only a few counts were recorded for this clone. The V call is TRBV29-1, the J call TRBJ1-2; no clear D. There are 12 residues in the CDR3. CDR1 SQVTM and CDR2 ANQGSEA come from the germline V gene. The DNA for the CDR3 is TGCAGTCTGCAGTCCGCCGAGACTGGCTACACCTTC. Residues: CSLQSAETGYTF.

The V gene is TRBV5-4, the J gene TRBJ2-7; 8 bases are shared with TRBD1. J lost 1 base, V lost 0 bases, and 0 bases had no gene match. The CDR3 spans 14 residues. Germline loops: CDR1 SGHNT, CDR2 YYREEE (reference sequence). The CDR3 reads CASSLGQGSYEQYF. CDR3 DNA sequence: TGTGCCAGCAGCTTGGGACAGGGGTCCTACGAGCAGTACTTC.

The V and J genes are TRBV5-1 and TRBJ2-7, with 10 bases aligning to TRBD2. CDR1 is SGHRS, CDR2 YFSETQ, per germline. CDR3 length: 15 residues. With 4 bases clipped from V and 2 bases from J, the junction kept 6 bases outside the gene matches. Written as DNA, the CDR3 is TGCGCCAGCAGCGGAACTAGCGGGAAAACCTACGAGCAGTACTTC. It is translated as CASSGTSGKTYEQYF.

J is TRBJ1-5 and V is TRBV19, with D perhaps TRBD1 (5 bases). Germline CDR1 LNHDA, CDR2 SQIVND (reference sequence). Deletions cut 2 bases from V and 1 base from J, with 15 bases between. The CDR3 runs to 17 residues. CDR3 DNA: TGTGCCAGTAGTATATTTGGGGGGATCGGGAGCAATCAGCCCCAGCATTTT. The encoded protein is CASSIFGGIGSNQPQHF.

The J gene is TRBJ1-2, the V gene TRBV5-1; D gene unclear. The V gene's germline CDR1 is SGHRS and CDR2 YFSETQ. The CDR3 consists of 12 residues. Trimming stripped 4 bases from V and 2 bases from J, with 6 bases between. This CDR3 is CASSEQNYGYTF. Here the CDR3 DNA reads TGCGCCAGCAGCGAACAGAACTATGGCTACACCTTC.

The genes are TRBV5-1 and TRBJ2-7, with D tentatively TRBD1 (6 bases). V was trimmed by 4 bases and J by 0 bases, leaving 11 bases between them. The length of the CDR3 is 14 residues. Looked up from germline, CDR1 is SGHRS and CDR2 is YFSETQ. The CDR3 bases are TGCGCCAGCAGCCCGACAGGACCCTCCTACGAGCAGTACTTC. Translated, it gives CASSPTGPSYEQYF.

The chain is built from TRBV7-6 and TRBJ2-1, with 7 bases fitting TRBD2. J was trimmed by 9 bases and V by 1 base; bases with no gene match: 12. The CDR3 spans 16 residues. Germline CDR1 SGHVS, CDR2 FNYEAQ. CDR3 DNA sequence: TGTGCCAGCAGCTTAGACTCCGGGACTATCGCCGCTGAGCAGTTCTTC. Translated: CASSLDSGTIAAEQFF.

The V call is TRBV5-1, the J call TRBJ1-4, with a tentative D call TRBD1 (5 bases). In germline, CDR1 is SGHRS, CDR2 YFSETQ. This CDR3 comprises 17 residues. The V end lost 0 bases, the J end lost 0 bases, and 12 bases lay between the germline ends. The CDR3 here is CASSLGEGPTTNEKLFF. DNA for the CDR3: TGCGCCAGCAGCTTGGGGGAGGGGCCGACAACTAATGAAAAACTGTTTTTT.

V usage is TRBV30 and J usage is TRBJ2-1, with D tentatively TRBD2 (6 bases). The CDR3 totals 14 residues. CDR1 is GTSNPN and CDR2 is SVGIG in the germline V gene (reference sequence). V shed 3 bases and J shed 0 bases, with 9 bases lying between them. The CDR3 loop reads CAWRGGNSYNEQFF. The CDR3 DNA is TGTGCCTGGAGGGGGGGAAACTCCTACAATGAGCAGTTCTTC.

The chain links TRBV18 to TRBJ1-3; 7 positions match TRBD1. This CDR3 has 16 residues. V gave up 6 bases and J gave up 0 bases; unmatched junction bases: 8. Germline V gene sequence: CDR1 KGHSH, CDR2 LQKENI. CDR3 nucleotide sequence: TGTGCCAGCTCCCCGGGACAGCCCATCTCTGGAAACACCATATATTTT. It codes for CASSPGQPISGNTIYF.

The rearrangement uses TRBV28 and TRBJ1-5; tentatively, D is TRBD1 (5 bases). Per germline, CDR1 MDHEN and CDR2 SYDVKM. CDR3 length: 14 amino acids. V lost 5 bases and J 4 bases, leaving 12 bases between the germline ends. The CDR3 spells CASSRGGNNQPQHF. The CDR3 DNA is TGTGCCAGCAGTCGTGGGGGGAATAATCAGCCCCAGCATTTT.

This chain connects TRBV6-1 to TRBJ2-7; 9 nucleotides agree with TRBD1. The ends lost 7 bases at V and 2 bases at J; junction bases unmatched: 6. CDR3 length equals 14 residues. Germline lookup yields CDR1 MNHNS and CDR2 SASEGT. CDR3 nucleotides: TGTGCCAGCATTCTGGGACAGGGTACCTACGAGCAGTACTTC. Encoded protein: CASILGQGTYEQYF.

There are a few counts of this clone. This sequence joins TRBV18 and TRBJ1-5; TRBD1 might be the D (5 bases). V was trimmed by 8 bases and J by 0 bases, leaving 11 bases between them. The CDR3 contains 14 residues. Germline CDR1 reads KGHSH; CDR2 reads LQKENI. CDR3 in amino acids: CASQGRNSNQPQHF. The CDR3 DNA sequence: TGTGCCAGCCAGGGACGGAATAGCAATCAGCCCCAGCATTTT.

The rearrangement joins TRBV27 to TRBJ2-2; 7 bases fit TRBD1. Germline loops: CDR1 MNHEY, CDR2 SMNVEV (reference sequence). The CDR3 covers 13 residues. V lost 6 bases, J lost 7 bases, and 5 bases stayed unmatched. The CDR3 is CASRGQGDGELFF. The CDR3 DNA follows: TGTGCCAGCAGGGGTCAGGGGGACGGGGAGCTGTTTTTT.